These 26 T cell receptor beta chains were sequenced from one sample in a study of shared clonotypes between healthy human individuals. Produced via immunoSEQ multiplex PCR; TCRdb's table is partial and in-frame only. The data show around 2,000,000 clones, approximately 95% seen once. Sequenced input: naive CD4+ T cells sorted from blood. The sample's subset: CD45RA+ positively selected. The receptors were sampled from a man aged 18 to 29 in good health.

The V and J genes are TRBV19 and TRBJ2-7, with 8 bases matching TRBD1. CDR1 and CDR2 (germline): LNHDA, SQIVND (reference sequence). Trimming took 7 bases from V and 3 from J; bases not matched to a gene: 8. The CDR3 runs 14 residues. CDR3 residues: CASKPRDRHYEQYF. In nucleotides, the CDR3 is TGTGCCAGTAAACCCCGGGACAGGCACTACGAGCAGTACTTC.

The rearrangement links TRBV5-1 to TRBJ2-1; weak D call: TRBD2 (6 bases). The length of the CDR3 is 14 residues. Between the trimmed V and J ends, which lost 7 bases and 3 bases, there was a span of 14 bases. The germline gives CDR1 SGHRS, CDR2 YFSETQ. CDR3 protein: CASRRDSGYNEQFF. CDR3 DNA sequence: TGCGCCAGCCGCCGGGACTCCGGCTACAATGAGCAGTTCTTC.

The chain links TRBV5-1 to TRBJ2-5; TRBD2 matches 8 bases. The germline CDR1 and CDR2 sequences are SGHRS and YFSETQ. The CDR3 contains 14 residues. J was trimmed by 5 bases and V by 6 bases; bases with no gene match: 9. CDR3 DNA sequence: TGCGCCAGCACACCAGAGGCTAGCGGGGAGACCCAGTACTTC. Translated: CASTPEASGETQYF. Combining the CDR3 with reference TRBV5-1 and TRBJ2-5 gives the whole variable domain KAGVTQTPRYLIKTRGQQVTLSCSPISGHRSVSWYQQTPGQGLQFLFEYFSETQRNKGNFPGRFSGRQFSNSRSEMNVSTLELGDSALYLCASTPEASGETQYFGPGTRLLVL.

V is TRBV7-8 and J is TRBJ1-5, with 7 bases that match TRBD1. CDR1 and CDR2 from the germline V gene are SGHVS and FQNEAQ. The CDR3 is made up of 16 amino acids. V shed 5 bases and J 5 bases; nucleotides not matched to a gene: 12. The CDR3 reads CASSPRRAGGDQPQHF. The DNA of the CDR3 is TGTGCCAGCAGCCCTAGGCGGGCAGGGGGTGATCAGCCCCAGCATTTT.

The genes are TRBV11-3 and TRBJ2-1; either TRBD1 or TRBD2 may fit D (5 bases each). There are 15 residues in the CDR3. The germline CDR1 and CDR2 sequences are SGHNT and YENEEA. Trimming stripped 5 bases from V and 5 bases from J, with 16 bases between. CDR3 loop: CASSTPGGENNEQFF. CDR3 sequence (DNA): TGTGCCAGCAGCACCCCTGGGGGAGAGAACAATGAGCAGTTCTTC.

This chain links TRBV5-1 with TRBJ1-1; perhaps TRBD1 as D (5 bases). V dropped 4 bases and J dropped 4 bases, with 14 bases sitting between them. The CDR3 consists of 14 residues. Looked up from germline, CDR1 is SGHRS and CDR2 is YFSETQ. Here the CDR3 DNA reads TGCGCCAGCAGCCCGGTGGCAGGGAGCACTGAAGCTTTCTTT. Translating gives CASSPVAGSTEAFF. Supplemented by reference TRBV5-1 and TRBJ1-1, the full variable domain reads KAGVTQTPRYLIKTRGQQVTLSCSPISGHRSVSWYQQTPGQGLQFLFEYFSETQRNKGNFPGRFSGRQFSNSRSEMNVSTLELGDSALYLCASSPVAGSTEAFFGQGTRLTVV.

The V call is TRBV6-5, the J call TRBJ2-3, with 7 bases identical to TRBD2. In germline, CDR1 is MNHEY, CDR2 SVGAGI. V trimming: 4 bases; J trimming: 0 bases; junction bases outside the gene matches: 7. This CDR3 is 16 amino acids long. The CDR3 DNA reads TGTGCCAGCAGTTTTCGGGACTACTATAGCACAGATACGCAGTATTTT. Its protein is CASSFRDYYSTDTQYF.

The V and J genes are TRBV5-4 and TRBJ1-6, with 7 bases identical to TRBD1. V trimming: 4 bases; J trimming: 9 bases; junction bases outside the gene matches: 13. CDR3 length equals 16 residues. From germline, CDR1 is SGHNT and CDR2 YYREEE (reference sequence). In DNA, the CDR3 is TGTGCCAGCAGCGTAGGCGGACAGGAAGGGATTTCACCCCTCCACTTT. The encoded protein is CASSVGGQEGISPLHF.

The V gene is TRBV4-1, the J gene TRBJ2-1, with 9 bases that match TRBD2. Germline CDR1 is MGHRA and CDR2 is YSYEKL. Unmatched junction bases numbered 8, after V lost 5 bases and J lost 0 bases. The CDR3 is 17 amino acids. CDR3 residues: CASSTSSGASSYNEQFF. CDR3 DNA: TGCGCCAGCAGCACTTCTAGCGGGGCGAGCTCCTACAATGAGCAGTTCTTC.

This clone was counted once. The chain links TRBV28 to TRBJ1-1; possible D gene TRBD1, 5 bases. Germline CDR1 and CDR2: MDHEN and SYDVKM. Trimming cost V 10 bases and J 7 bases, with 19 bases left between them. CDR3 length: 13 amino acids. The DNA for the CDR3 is TGTGCCATCACTTTAGGGGACGGTCTTGAAGCTTTCTTT. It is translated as CAITLGDGLEAFF.

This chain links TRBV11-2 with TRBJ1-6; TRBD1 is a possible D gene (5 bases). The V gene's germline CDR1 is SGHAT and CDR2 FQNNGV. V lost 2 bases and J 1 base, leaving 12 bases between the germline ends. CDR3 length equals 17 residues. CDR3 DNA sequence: TGTGCCAGCAGCTTACACAGGCGGGGTTCCTATAATTCACCCCTCCACTTT. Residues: CASSLHRRGSYNSPLHF.

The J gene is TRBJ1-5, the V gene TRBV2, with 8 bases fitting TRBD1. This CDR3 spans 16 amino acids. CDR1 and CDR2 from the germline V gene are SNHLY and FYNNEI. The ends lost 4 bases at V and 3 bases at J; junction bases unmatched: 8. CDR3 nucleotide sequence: TGTGCCAGCAGTGTAAGTTCGGGACAGGCCAATCAGCCCCAGCATTTT. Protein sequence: CASSVSSGQANQPQHF. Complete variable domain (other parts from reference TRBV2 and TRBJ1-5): EPEVTQTPSHQVTQMGQEVILRCVPISNHLYFYWYRQILGQKVEFLVSFYNNEISEKSEIFDDQFSVERPDGSNFTLKIRSTKLEDSAMYFCASSVSSGQANQPQHFGDGTRLSIL.

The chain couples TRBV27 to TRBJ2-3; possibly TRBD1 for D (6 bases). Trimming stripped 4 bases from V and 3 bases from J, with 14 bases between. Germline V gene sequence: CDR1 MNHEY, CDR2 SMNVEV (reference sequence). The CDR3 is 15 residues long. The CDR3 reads CASSSSGVGTDTQYF. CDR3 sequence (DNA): TGTGCCAGCAGTTCCTCAGGGGTTGGGACAGATACGCAGTATTTT.

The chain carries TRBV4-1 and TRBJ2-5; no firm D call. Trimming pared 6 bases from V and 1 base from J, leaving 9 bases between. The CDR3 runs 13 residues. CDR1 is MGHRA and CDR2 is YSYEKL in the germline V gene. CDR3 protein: CASRPVAQETQYF. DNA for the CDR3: TGCGCCAGCAGGCCTGTGGCCCAAGAGACCCAGTACTTC.

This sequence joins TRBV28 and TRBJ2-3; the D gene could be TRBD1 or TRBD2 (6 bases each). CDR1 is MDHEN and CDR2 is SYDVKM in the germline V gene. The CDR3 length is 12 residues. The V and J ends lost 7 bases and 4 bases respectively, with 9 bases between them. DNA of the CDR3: TGTGCCAGCACGGGGGCGGCAGATACGCAGTATTTT. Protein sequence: CASTGAADTQYF.

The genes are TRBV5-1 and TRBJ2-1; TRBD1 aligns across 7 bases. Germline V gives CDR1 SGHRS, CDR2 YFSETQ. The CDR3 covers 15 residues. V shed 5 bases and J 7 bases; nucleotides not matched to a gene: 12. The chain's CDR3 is CASSFRGGEGNEQFF. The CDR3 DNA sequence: TGCGCCAGCAGTTTCCGAGGGGGCGAAGGTAATGAGCAGTTCTTC.

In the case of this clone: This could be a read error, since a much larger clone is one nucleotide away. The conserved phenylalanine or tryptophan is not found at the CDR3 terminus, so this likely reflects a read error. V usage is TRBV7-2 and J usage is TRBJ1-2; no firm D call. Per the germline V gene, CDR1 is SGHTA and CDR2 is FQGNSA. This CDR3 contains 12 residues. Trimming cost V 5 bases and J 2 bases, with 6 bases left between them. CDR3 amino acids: CASSARNYGYTL. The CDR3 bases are TGTGCCAGCAGCGCGAGGAACTATGGCTACACCCTC.

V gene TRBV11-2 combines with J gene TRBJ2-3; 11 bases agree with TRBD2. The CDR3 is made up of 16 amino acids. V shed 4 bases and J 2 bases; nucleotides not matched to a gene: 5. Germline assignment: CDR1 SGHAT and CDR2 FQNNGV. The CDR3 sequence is CASSSGLAGLTDTQYF. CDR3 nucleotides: TGTGCCAGCAGCTCCGGACTAGCGGGTCTCACAGATACGCAGTATTTT.

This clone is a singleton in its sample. CDR3 DNA sequence: TGTGCCAGCTCATGGGTAGAGCGCACCTACGAGCAGTACTTC. Translation: CASSWVERTYEQYF. The V and J genes are TRBV18 and TRBJ2-7; D uncertain. CDR1 is KGHSH and CDR2 is LQKENI in the germline V gene. The CDR3 runs to 14 residues. V was pared by 5 bases and J by 2 bases, with 13 bases between. Complete variable domain (other parts from reference TRBV18 and TRBJ2-7): NAGVMQNPRHLVRRRGQEARLRCSPMKGHSHVYWYRQLPEEGLKFMVYLQKENIIDESGMPKERFSAEFPKEGPSILRIQQVVRGDSAAYFCASSWVERTYEQYFGPGTRLTVT.

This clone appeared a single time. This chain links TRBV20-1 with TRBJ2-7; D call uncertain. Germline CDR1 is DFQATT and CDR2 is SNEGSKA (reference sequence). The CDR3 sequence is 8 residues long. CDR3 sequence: CRSGEQYF. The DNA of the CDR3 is TGCAGATCCGGCGAGCAGTACTTC.

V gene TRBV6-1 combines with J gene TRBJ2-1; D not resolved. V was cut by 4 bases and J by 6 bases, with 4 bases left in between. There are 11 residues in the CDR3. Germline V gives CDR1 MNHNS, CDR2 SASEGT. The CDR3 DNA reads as TGTGCCAGCAGTGTCCTCAATGAGCAGTTCTTC. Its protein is CASSVLNEQFF.

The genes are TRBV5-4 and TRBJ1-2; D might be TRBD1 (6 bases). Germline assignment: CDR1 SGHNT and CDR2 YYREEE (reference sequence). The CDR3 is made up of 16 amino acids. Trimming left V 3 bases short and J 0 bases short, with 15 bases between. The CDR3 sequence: CASSSPGQEANYGYTF. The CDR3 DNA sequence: TGTGCCAGCAGCTCCCCGGGACAAGAAGCTAACTATGGCTACACCTTC.

CDR3 residues: CASSLLPRQQGMGNEQFF. As DNA, the CDR3 is TGCGCCAGCAGCTTGTTACCCCGACAACAGGGAATGGGCAATGAGCAGTTCTTC. V gene TRBV5-1 combines with J gene TRBJ2-1; TRBD1 might be the D (6 bases). The CDR3 sequence is 18 residues long. With 1 base removed from V and 6 bases from J, the gap between germline ends came to 23 bases. Germline CDR1 is SGHRS and CDR2 is YFSETQ.

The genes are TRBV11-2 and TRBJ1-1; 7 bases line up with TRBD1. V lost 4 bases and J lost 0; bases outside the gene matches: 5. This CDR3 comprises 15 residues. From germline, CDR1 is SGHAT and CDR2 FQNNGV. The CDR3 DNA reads TGTGCCAGCAGCTACAGGGGACTCATGAACACTGAAGCTTTCTTT. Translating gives CASSYRGLMNTEAFF.

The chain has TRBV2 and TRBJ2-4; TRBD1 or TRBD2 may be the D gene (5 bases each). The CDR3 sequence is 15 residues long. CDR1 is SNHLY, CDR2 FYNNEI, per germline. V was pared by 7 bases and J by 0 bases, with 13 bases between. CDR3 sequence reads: CASTRDRQAKNIQYF. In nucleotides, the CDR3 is TGTGCCAGCACCCGGGACCGCCAAGCCAAAAACATTCAGTACTTC. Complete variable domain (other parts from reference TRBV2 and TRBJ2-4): EPEVTQTPSHQVTQMGQEVILRCVPISNHLYFYWYRQILGQKVEFLVSFYNNEISEKSEIFDDQFSVERPDGSNFTLKIRSTKLEDSAMYFCASTRDRQAKNIQYFGAGTRLSVL.

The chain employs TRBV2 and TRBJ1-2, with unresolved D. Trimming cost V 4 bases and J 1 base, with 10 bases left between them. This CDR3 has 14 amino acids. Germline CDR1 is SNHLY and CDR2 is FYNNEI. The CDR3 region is CASSGEADNYGYTF. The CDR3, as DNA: TGTGCCAGCAGTGGAGAGGCCGATAACTATGGCTACACCTTC.